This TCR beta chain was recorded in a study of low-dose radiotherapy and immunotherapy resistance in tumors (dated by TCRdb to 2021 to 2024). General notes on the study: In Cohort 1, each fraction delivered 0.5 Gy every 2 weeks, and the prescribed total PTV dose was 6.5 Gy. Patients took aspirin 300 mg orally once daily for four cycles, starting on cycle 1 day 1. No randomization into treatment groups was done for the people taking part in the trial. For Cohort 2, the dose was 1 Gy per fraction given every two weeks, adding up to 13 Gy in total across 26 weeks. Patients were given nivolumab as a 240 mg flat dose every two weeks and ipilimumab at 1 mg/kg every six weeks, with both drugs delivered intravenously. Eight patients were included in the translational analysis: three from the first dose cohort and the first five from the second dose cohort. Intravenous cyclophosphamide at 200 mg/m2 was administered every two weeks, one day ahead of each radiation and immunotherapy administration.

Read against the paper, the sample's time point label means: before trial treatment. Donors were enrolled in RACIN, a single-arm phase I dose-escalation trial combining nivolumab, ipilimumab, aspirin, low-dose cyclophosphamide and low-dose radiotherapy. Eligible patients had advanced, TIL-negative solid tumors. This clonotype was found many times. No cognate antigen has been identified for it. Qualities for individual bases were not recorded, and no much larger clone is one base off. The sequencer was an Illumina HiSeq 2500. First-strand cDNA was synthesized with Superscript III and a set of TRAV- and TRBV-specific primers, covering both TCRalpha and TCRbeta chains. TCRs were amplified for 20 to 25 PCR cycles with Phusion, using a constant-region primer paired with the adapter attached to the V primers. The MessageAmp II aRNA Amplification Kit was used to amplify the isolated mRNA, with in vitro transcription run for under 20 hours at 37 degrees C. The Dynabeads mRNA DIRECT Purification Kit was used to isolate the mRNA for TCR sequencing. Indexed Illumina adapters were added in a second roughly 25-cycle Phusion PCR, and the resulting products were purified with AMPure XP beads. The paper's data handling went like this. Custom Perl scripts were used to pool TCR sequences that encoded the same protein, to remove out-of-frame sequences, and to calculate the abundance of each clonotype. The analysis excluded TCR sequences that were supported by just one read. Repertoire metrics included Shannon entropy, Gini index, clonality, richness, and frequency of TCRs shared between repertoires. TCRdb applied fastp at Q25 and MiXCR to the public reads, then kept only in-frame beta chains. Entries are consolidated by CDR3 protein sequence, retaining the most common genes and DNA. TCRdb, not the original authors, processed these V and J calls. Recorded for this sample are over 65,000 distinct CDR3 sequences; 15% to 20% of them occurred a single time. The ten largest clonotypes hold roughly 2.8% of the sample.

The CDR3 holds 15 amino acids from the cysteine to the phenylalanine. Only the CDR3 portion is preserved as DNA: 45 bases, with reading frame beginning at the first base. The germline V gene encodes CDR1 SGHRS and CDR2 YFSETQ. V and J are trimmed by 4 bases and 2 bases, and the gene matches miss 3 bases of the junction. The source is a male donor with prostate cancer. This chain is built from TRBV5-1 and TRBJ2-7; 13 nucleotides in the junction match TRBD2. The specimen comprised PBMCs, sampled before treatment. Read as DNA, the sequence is TGCGCCAGCAGCGCCGGACTAGCGGGGGCCTACGAGCAGTACTTC. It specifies CASSAGLAGAYEQYF.